Below, 25 T cell receptor beta chains from the same sample are listed, as sequenced in a study of metastatic and nonmetastatic thyroid tumors. Among the patients, none had received any treatment before thyroid surgery. TCRdb re-clonotyped the PCR reads via MiXCR. The repertoire holds just under 20,000 clones, with 35% to 40% as singletons. Sequencing was performed on tumor tissue. These receptors were obtained from a female donor with papillary thyroid cancer or a benign thyroid nodule (not recorded which). Some clones in this sample may be carry-over from other donors' samples.

This sequence joins TRBV20-1 and TRBJ1-3; D not certain. The V and J ends lost 6 bases and 2 bases respectively, with 8 bases between them. The CDR3 is 12 residues long. CDR1 and CDR2 (germline): DFQATT, SNEGSKA (reference sequence). CDR3 DNA sequence: TGCAGTGCGCCCCAGGCTGGAAACACCATATATTTT. Translation: CSAPQAGNTIYF.

The genes are TRBV5-1 and TRBJ1-2; 11 nucleotides match TRBD1. Trimming at V came to 2 bases and at J to 0 bases, leaving 3 bases not matched to a gene. CDR1 SGHRS and CDR2 YFSETQ come from the germline V gene. CDR3 length: 16 residues. The CDR3 DNA reads TGCGCCAGCAGCTTTGGACAGGGGGCCCCTAACTATGGCTACACCTTC. It is translated as CASSFGQGAPNYGYTF.

The V and J genes are TRBV12-3 or TRBV12-4 and TRBJ2-5, with 8 bases lining up with TRBD2. With 10 bases clipped from V and 2 bases from J, the junction kept 21 bases outside the gene matches. This CDR3 is built from 18 residues. CDR3 DNA sequence: TGTGCCAACTGCAGGACTAGCCCCGGGGTTAGAAGTCAAGAGACCCAGTACTTC. Residues: CANCRTSPGVRSQETQYF.

This clone was observed once. This chain uses TRBV3-1 with TRBJ2-7; possible D gene TRBD2, 5 bases. The length of the CDR3 is 17 residues. From germline, CDR1 is LGHDT and CDR2 YNNKEL (reference sequence). The V end was cut by 0 bases, the J end by 0 bases, with 15 bases between. The CDR3 loop reads CASSQDLRAESSYEQYF. CDR3 bases: TGTGCCAGCAGCCAAGATCTGAGAGCGGAGAGCTCCTACGAGCAGTACTTC.

Only a few counts were recorded for this clone. The V and J genes are TRBV12-3 or TRBV12-4 and TRBJ2-7; D might be TRBD1 or TRBD2, each matching 5 bases. The germline V and J ends were trimmed by 6 bases and 6 bases, with 15 bases remaining between them. The CDR3 spans 13 residues. The chain's CDR3 is CASRSGTQSEQYF. The CDR3 nucleotides read TGTGCCAGCAGGTCCGGGACCCAAAGCGAGCAGTACTTC.

This clone was seen a few times. The chain employs TRBV19 and TRBJ1-1, with D unresolved. Germline CDR1 and CDR2: LNHDA and SQIVND (reference sequence). Trimming removed 3 bases from V and 2 bases from J, with 7 bases in between. CDR3 length equals 13 residues. This CDR3 reads CASSIVSNTEAFF. In DNA form, the CDR3 reads TGTGCCAGTAGTATCGTCAGTAACACTGAAGCTTTCTTT.

This chain joins TRBV13 and TRBJ2-1; 8 bases map to TRBD1. Trimming cost V 3 bases and J 4 bases; bases outside gene matches: 2. CDR1 and CDR2 (germline): PRHDT, FYEKMQ (reference sequence). This CDR3 is 14 amino acids long. The CDR3 nucleotides are TGTGCCAGCAGCTTCAGGGGGCCTTACAATGAGCAGTTCTTC. Translating it yields CASSFRGPYNEQFF.

This clone occurred a few times. J is TRBJ2-1 and V is TRBV11-2, with D maybe TRBD2 (6 bases). This CDR3 comprises 17 residues. V gave up 4 bases and J gave up 0 bases, with 16 bases separating them. Germline-derived CDR1 and CDR2 are SGHAT and FQNNGV. The CDR3 DNA follows: TGTGCCAGCAGCTCTCAGTCGGGACTCCACTCCTACAATGAGCAGTTCTTC. This gives the protein CASSSQSGLHSYNEQFF.

There are a few counts of this clone. A much larger clone differs from this one at a single base, so this may be a read error. Other DNA sequences within the sample encode an identical CDR3. The chain has TRBV6-6 and TRBJ1-3; perhaps TRBD1 as D (6 bases). V gave up 2 bases and J gave up 2 bases, with 13 bases separating them. Germline V gene lookup returns CDR1 MNHNY and CDR2 SVGAGI (reference sequence). The CDR3 is made up of 16 amino acids. CDR3: CASSYGGNRAGNTIYF. In DNA form, the CDR3 reads TGTGCCAGCAGTTACGGGGGTAACAGGGCTGGAAACACCATATATTTT.

This clone was detected only a few times. The chain links TRBV12-3 or TRBV12-4 to TRBJ1-1; D is unclear. This CDR3 has 12 amino acids. Trimming left V 5 bases short and J 0 bases short, with 4 bases between. The CDR3 region is CASSLVNTEAFF. The CDR3 region has the DNA TGTGCCAGCAGTCTAGTGAACACTGAAGCTTTCTTT.

The genes are TRBV7-3 and TRBJ2-2; D is uncertain. From germline, CDR1 is SGHTA and CDR2 FQGTGA. The CDR3 extends over 16 amino acids. V lost 1 base and J lost 0, with 9 bases in between. This chain's CDR3 is CASSLIPASNTGELFF. The CDR3 region has the DNA TGTGCCAGCAGCTTAATCCCCGCTTCGAACACCGGGGAGCTGTTTTTT.

The chain is built from TRBV5-1 and TRBJ2-2; 10 positions agree with TRBD2. In germline, CDR1 is SGHRS, CDR2 YFSETQ. Trimming removed 4 bases from V and 2 bases from J; junction bases left unmatched: 17. The CDR3 runs 20 residues. The CDR3: CASSPGVMGVAGGNTGELFF. In nucleotides, the CDR3 is TGCGCCAGCAGCCCGGGAGTAATGGGAGTAGCGGGAGGAAACACCGGGGAGCTGTTTTTT. Supplemented by reference TRBV5-1 and TRBJ2-2, the full variable domain reads KAGVTQTPRYLIKTRGQQVTLSCSPISGHRSVSWYQQTPGQGLQFLFEYFSETQRNKGNFPGRFSGRQFSNSRSEMNVSTLELGDSALYLCASSPGVMGVAGGNTGELFFGEGSRLTVL.

This clone was seen only a few times. The chain employs TRBV6-5 and TRBJ2-2; maybe TRBD2 (6 bases). Deletions cut 0 bases from V and 3 bases from J, with 11 bases between. The CDR3 consists of 16 residues. Germline assignment: CDR1 MNHEY and CDR2 SVGAGI. CDR3 sequence: CASSYSIQRDTGELFF. CDR3 nucleotides: TGTGCCAGCAGTTACTCGATCCAGCGGGACACCGGGGAGCTGTTTTTT.

This sequence joins TRBV11-1 and TRBJ2-1; TRBD2 agrees at 9 bases. The CDR3 runs 15 residues. CDR1 SGHAT and CDR2 FQDESV come from the germline V gene (reference sequence). V dropped 4 bases and J dropped 8; count of bases not matched to a gene: 9. The CDR3: CASSSSLAGIDEQFF. CDR3 DNA sequence: TGTGCCAGCAGCTCTTCTCTAGCGGGAATAGATGAGCAGTTCTTC.

The genes are TRBV19 and TRBJ2-1; D remains ambiguous. The germline V gene has CDR1 LNHDA and CDR2 SQIVND (reference sequence). Trimming removed 3 bases at V and 2 bases at J, with 11 bases between. The CDR3 runs to 15 residues. The CDR3 DNA reads TGTGCCAGTAGTATGACTGCGCTGCCCTACAATGAGCAGTTCTTC. Protein sequence: CASSMTALPYNEQFF.

The chain carries TRBV4-1 and TRBJ2-7, with D perhaps matching TRBD1 (5 bases). The CDR3 runs to 16 residues. The germline CDR1 and CDR2 sequences are MGHRA and YSYEKL. Trimming took off 1 base at V and 4 bases at J, with 17 bases between the two ends. The CDR3 reads CASSQGEWFRDYEQYF. The DNA of the CDR3 is TGCGCCAGCAGCCAAGGAGAGTGGTTCAGGGATTACGAGCAGTACTTC.

By sample fraction, this clone is medium-sized (0.01 to 0.1%). CDR3: CASSVGDSPTDEQYF. Written as DNA, the CDR3 is TGTGCCAGCAGTGTAGGGGACAGCCCTACAGACGAGCAGTACTTC. This chain connects TRBV2 to TRBJ2-7, with 7 positions matching TRBD1. The CDR3 has 15 amino acids. The trim removed 4 bases at V and 5 bases at J, leaving 11 bases unmatched. CDR1 SNHLY and CDR2 FYNNEI come from the germline V gene.

This rearrangement joins TRBV28 to TRBJ2-3; D might be TRBD2 (6 bases). V was trimmed by 5 bases and J by 6 bases, leaving 15 bases between them. CDR1 and CDR2 (germline): MDHEN, SYDVKM. The CDR3 length is 14 residues. The CDR3 coding sequence is TGTGCCAGCAGTCCGCCGTGGAGGGAGGATACGCAGTATTTT. As protein: CASSPPWREDTQYF.

V gene TRBV5-1 combines with J gene TRBJ2-7; D remains ambiguous. The CDR3 is 15 amino acids. Trimming removed 0 bases at V and 0 bases at J, with 10 bases between. Germline V lookup: CDR1 SGHRS, CDR2 YFSETQ. DNA for the CDR3: TGCGCCAGCAGCTTGGGGGTGGGGTCCTCCTACGAGCAGTACTTC. Translation: CASSLGVGSSYEQYF. Full variable domain (remainder filled in from reference TRBV5-1 and TRBJ2-7): KAGVTQTPRYLIKTRGQQVTLSCSPISGHRSVSWYQQTPGQGLQFLFEYFSETQRNKGNFPGRFSGRQFSNSRSEMNVSTLELGDSALYLCASSLGVGSSYEQYFGPGTRLTVT.

This clone was counted a single time. Written as DNA, the CDR3 is TGTGCCAGGCTTGATTTCGGCGGGAGCTCCTACAATGAGCAGTTCTTC. Its translation is CARLDFGGSSYNEQFF. This chain joins TRBV2 and TRBJ2-1, with 7 bases identical to TRBD2. Germline lookup yields CDR1 SNHLY and CDR2 FYNNEI. The CDR3 covers 16 residues. The junction had 11 bases not matched to a gene; V was cut back by 9 bases and J by 0 bases.

The chain has TRBV10-3 and TRBJ2-2; 7 bases are shared with TRBD2. The J segment lost 4 bases and the V segment lost 4 bases, leaving 6 bases of the junction unmatched. Germline V CDR1 and CDR2: ENHRY, SYGVKD. CDR3 length equals 15 residues. The CDR3 region is CAISGGIAGTGELFF. In DNA, the CDR3 is TGTGCCATCAGTGGGGGGATAGCGGGCACCGGGGAGCTGTTTTTT.

The rearrangement links TRBV5-1 to TRBJ1-6; TRBD1 agrees at 7 bases. Germline lookup yields CDR1 SGHRS and CDR2 YFSETQ. J lost 4 bases, V lost 4 bases, and 8 bases had no gene match. The CDR3 is 16 residues long. In DNA, the CDR3 is TGCGCCAGCAGCCCCCGAACAGGGGAATATAATTCACCCCTCCACTTT. Translation gives CASSPRTGEYNSPLHF. Drawing the rest from reference TRBV5-1 and TRBJ1-6, the complete variable domain is KAGVTQTPRYLIKTRGQQVTLSCSPISGHRSVSWYQQTPGQGLQFLFEYFSETQRNKGNFPGRFSGRQFSNSRSEMNVSTLELGDSALYLCASSPRTGEYNSPLHFGNGTRLTVT.

The chain carries TRBV6-1 and TRBJ1-3; D is uncertain. Trimming stripped 8 bases from V and 2 bases from J, with 13 bases between. The CDR3 contains 14 residues. Germline CDR1 reads MNHNS; CDR2 reads SASEGT. CDR3 coding DNA: TGTGCCAGCGGTTCCACAGAGACTGGAAACACCATATATTTT. Translating gives CASGSTETGNTIYF.

This clone was seen many times. The DNA for the CDR3 is TGCAGTGCTAGAGATTCGTTTTTTCGGCTGGTGGGCGGGGGAGATCTCTATGGCTACACCTTC. Its translation: CSARDSFFRLVGGGDLYGYTF. The chain is built from TRBV20-1 and TRBJ1-2; possibly TRBD1 for D (5 bases). The CDR3 is 21 residues long. V was pared by 0 bases and J by 4 bases, with 33 bases between. CDR1 DFQATT and CDR2 SNEGSKA come from the germline V gene (reference sequence).

This clone turned up a few times. This chain uses TRBV6-1 with TRBJ2-5, with a possible D match to TRBD2 (6 bases). V dropped 8 bases and J dropped 2 bases, with 15 bases sitting between them. Per the germline V gene, CDR1 is MNHNS and CDR2 is SASEGT. There are 14 residues in the CDR3. CDR3 residues: CASSRLARQETQYF. CDR3 coding DNA: TGTGCCAGCTCTCGGCTAGCGAGACAAGAGACCCAGTACTTC.